The entry below describes one TCR beta chain. Germline V CDR1 and CDR2: SEHNR, FQNEAQ (reference sequence). The CDR3 is 15 amino acids. V shed 4 bases, J shed 3 bases, and the junction held 7 bases outside the gene matches. The data stem from a study of blood T cell repertoires in COVID-19. Overall study context: Researchers got acute and convalescent COVID-19 samples from the United States, Italy and Spain. PBMCs, B-cell-depleted T cells, or T cells were the source of the cDNA or gDNA that made up the material.

Recruited during active infection, patients (from Seattle) were subsequently followed longitudinally. Original analysis: Quantification of nucleated cells was approximated via reference gene primer amplification. Clones were read by immunoSEQ multiplex PCR, and TCRdb kept only the in-frame ones, dropping some. V and J calls and clone size follow that table, whereas D and trimming were derived from the DNA. The table has 300,000 to 350,000 clones, about 87% seen once. Source material: peripheral blood. The chain couples TRBV7-9 to TRBJ2-7; TRBD1 agrees at 9 bases. This TCR came from a man aged 25-45 years with COVID-19, enrolled during active disease. The CDR3 nucleotides are TGTGCCAGCAGCTCGCCGGGACAGGGTCACTACGAGCAGTACTTC. Translation gives CASSSPGQGHYEQYF.